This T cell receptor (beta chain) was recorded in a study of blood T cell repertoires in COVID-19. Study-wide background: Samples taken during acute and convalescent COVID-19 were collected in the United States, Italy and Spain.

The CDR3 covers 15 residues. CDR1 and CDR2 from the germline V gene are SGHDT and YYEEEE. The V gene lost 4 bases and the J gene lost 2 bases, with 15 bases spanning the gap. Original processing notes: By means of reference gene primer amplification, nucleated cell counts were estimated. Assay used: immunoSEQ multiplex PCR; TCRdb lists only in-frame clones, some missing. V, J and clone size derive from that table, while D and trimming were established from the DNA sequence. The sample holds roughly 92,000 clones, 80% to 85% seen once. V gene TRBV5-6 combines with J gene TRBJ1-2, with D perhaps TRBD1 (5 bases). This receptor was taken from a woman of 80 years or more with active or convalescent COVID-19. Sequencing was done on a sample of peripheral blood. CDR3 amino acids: CASSRRGAGNYGYTF. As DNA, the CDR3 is TGTGCCAGCAGCCGGAGGGGAGCAGGGAACTATGGCTACACCTTC.